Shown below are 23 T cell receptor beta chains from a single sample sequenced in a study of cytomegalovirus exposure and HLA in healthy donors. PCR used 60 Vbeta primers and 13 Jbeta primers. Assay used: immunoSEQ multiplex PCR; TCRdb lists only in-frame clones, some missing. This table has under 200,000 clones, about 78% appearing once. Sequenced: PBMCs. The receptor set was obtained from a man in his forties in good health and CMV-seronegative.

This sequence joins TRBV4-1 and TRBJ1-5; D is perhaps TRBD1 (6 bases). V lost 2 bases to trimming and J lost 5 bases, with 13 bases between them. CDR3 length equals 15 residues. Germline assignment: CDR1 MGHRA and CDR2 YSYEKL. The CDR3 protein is CASSQNRDWDQPQHF. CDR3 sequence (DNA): TGCGCCAGCAGCCAAAACAGGGATTGGGATCAGCCCCAGCATTTT.

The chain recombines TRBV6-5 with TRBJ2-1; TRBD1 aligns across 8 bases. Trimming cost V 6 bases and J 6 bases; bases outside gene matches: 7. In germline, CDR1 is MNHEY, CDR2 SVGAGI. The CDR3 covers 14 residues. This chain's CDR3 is CASSRQGNINEQFF. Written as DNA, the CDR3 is TGTGCCAGCAGCAGACAGGGGAACATCAATGAGCAGTTCTTC.

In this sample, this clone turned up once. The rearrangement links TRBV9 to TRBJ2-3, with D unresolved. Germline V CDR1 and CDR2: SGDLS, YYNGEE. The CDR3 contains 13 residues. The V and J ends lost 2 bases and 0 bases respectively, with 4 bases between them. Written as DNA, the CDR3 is TGTGCCAGCAGCGTCCTGAGCACAGATACGCAGTATTTT. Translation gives CASSVLSTDTQYF.

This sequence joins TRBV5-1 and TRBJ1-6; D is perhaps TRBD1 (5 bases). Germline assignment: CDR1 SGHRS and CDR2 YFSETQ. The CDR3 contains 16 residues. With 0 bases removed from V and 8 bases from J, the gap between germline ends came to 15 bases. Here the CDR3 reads CASSLDSNGGYSPLHF. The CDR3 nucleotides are TGCGCCAGCAGCTTGGACAGCAATGGGGGGTATTCACCCCTCCACTTT. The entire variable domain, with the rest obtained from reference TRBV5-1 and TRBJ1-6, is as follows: KAGVTQTPRYLIKTRGQQVTLSCSPISGHRSVSWYQQTPGQGLQFLFEYFSETQRNKGNFPGRFSGRQFSNSRSEMNVSTLELGDSALYLCASSLDSNGGYSPLHFGNGTRLTVT.

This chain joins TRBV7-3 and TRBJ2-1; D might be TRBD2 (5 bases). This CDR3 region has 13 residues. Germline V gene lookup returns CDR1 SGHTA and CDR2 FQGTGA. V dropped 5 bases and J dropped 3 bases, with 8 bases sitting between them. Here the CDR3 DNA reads TGTGCCAGCAGCCCAGCGGACTACAATGAGCAGTTCTTC. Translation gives CASSPADYNEQFF.

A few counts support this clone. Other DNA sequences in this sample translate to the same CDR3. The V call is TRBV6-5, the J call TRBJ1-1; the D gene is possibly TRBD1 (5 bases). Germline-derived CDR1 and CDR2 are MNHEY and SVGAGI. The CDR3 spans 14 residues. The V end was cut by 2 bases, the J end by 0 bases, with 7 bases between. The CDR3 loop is CASSYRGLNTEAFF. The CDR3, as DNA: TGTGCCAGCAGTTACAGGGGCTTGAACACTGAAGCTTTCTTT.

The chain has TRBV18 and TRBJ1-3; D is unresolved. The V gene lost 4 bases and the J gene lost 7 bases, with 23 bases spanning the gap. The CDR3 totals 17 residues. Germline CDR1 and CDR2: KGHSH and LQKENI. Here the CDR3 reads CASSRGGFAQRRNTIYF. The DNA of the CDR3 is TGTGCCAGCTCACGAGGAGGTTTTGCGCAGCGAAGGAACACCATATATTTT.

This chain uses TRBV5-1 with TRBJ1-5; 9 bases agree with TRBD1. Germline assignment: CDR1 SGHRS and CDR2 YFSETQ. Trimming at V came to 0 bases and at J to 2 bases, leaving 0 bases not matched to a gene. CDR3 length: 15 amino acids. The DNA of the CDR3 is TGCGCCAGCAGCTTGGGGACAGGGGGCAATCAGCCCCAGCATTTT. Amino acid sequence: CASSLGTGGNQPQHF.

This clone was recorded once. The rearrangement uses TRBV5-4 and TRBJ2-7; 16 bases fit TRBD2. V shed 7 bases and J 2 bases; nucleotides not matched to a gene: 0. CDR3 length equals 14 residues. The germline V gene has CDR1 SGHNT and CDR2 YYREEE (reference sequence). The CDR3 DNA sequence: TGTGCCAGCGGGACTAGCGGGGGGGCCTACGAGCAGTACTTC. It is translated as CASGTSGGAYEQYF.

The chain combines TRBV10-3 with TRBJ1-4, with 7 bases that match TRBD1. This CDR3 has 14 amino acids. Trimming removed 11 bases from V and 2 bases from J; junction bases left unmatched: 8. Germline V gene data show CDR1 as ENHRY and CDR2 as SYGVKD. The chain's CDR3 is CAVGQAGTNEKLFF. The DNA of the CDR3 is TGTGCCGTTGGACAGGCGGGCACTAATGAAAAACTGTTTTTT.

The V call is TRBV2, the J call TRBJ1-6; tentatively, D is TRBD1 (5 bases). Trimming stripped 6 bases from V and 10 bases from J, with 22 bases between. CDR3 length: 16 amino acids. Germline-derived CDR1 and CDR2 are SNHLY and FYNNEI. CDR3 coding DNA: TGTGCCAGCAGGGCGCCCGCCGGGGGTAGTTGGTCACCCCTCCACTTT. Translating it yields CASRAPAGGSWSPLHF.

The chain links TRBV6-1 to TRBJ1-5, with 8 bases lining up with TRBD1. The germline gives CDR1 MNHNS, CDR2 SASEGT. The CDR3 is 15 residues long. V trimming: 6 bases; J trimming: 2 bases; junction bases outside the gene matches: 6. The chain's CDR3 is CASRHTGGGNQPQHF. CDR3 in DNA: TGTGCCAGCAGGCATACAGGGGGGGGCAATCAGCCCCAGCATTTT.

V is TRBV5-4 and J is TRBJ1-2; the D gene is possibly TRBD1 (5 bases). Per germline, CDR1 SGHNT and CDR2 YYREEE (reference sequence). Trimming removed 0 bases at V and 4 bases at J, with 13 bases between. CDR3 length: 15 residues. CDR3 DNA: TGTGCCAGCAGCTTGGATCCAGGGCCCGTCTATGGCTACACCTTC. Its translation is CASSLDPGPVYGYTF. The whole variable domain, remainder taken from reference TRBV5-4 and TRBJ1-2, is ETGVTQSPTHLIKTRGQQVTLRCSSQSGHNTVSWYQQALGQGPQFIFQYYREEENGRGNFPPRFSGLQFPNYSSELNVNALELDDSALYLCASSLDPGPVYGYTFGSGTRLTVV.

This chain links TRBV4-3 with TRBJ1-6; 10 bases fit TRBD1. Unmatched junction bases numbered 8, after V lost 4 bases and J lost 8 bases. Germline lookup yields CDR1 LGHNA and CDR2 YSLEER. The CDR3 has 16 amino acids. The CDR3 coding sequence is TGCGCCAGCAGCCTTCAGATGGGACAGGGGTATTCACCCCTCCACTTT. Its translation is CASSLQMGQGYSPLHF.

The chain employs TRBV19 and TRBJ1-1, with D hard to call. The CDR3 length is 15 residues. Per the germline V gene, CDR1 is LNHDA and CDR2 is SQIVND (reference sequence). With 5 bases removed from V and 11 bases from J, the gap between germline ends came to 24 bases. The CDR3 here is CASSLQAGRSLFAFF. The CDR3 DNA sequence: TGTGCCAGTAGTCTTCAAGCGGGTAGGAGTTTGTTCGCTTTCTTT.

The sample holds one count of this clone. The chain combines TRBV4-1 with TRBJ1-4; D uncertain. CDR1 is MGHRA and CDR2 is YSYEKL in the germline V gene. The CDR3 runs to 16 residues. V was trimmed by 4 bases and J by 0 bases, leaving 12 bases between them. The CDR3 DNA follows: TGCGCCAGCAGCCTGGGAGGAATTACAACTAATGAAAAACTGTTTTTT. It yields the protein CASSLGGITTNEKLFF.

CDR3 nucleotides: TGTGCCAGCAGCGCAGACAGCTACCCCGTCTATGGCTACACCTTC. Residues: CASSADSYPVYGYTF. The J gene is TRBJ1-2, the V gene TRBV5-5, with a tentative D call TRBD1 (5 bases). The CDR3 loop spans 15 amino acids. Between the trimmed V and J ends, which lost 4 bases and 4 bases, there was a span of 17 bases. Per the germline V gene, CDR1 is SGHKS and CDR2 is YYEKEE (reference sequence).

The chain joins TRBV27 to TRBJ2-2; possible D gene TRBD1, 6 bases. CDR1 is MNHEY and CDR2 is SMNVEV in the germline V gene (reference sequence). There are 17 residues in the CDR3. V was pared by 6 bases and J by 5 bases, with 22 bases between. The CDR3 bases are TGTGCCAGCAGCCGTTTCCAAACAGGGTTCGGGACCGGGGAGCTGTTTTTT. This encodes CASSRFQTGFGTGELFF.

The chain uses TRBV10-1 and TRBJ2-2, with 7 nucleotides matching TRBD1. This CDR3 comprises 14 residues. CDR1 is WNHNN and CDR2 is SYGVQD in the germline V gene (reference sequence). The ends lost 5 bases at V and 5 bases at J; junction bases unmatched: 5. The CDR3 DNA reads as TGCGCCAGCAGTCGTCAGGGGGTTACCGGGGAGCTGTTTTTT. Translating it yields CASSRQGVTGELFF.

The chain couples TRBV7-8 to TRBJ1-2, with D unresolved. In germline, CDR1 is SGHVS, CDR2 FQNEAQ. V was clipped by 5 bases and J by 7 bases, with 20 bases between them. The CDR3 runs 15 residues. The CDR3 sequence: CASSKREGSPPGYTF. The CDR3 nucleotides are TGTGCCAGCAGCAAAAGGGAGGGATCCCCTCCTGGCTACACCTTC.

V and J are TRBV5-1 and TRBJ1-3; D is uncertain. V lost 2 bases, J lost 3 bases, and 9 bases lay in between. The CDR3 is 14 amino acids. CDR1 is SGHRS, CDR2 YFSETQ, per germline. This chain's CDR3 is CASSFAGDGNTIYF. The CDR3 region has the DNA TGCGCCAGCAGCTTCGCCGGGGATGGAAACACCATATATTTT.

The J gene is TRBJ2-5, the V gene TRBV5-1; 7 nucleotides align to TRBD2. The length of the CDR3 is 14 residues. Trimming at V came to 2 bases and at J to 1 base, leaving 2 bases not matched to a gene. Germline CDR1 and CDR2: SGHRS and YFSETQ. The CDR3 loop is CASSLLATQETQYF. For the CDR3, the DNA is TGCGCCAGCAGCTTACTAGCGACCCAAGAGACCCAGTACTTC.

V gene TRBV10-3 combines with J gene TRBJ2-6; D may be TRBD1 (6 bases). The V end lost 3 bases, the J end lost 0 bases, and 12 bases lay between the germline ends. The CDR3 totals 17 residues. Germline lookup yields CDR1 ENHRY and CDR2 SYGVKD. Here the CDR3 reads CAISDTGPHSGANVLTF. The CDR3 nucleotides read TGTGCCATCAGTGACACAGGGCCCCACTCTGGGGCCAACGTCCTGACTTTC.